Given below is one T cell receptor beta chain in context. Its antigen is not known. The CDR3 has 14 amino acids. CDR1 is MNHEY, CDR2 SVGEGT, per germline. Trimming took off 7 bases at V and 9 bases at J, with 19 bases between the two ends. The data stem from a study of T cell repertoires in cytomegalovirus infection. Study details: It was the public TCR beta signatures that indicated both CMV infection and matching HLA type.

Findings of the study overall: Dominant in the ex vivo response were TCR beta clonotypes restricted by HLA-C and specific for CMV. Summed public TCR beta family frequency identified CMV carriers bearing the relevant HLA.

TCRdb redid the calling of the reads with MiXCR, one entry per CDR3 protein. The sample gives about 530,000 distinct CDR3 sequences, more than 25% of which show up once; roughly 13% is in the top ten. Specimen: PBMCs. This TCR was sampled from a human donor in good health (CMV status not recorded). Some clones in this sample may be carry-over from other donors' samples. This rearrangement joins TRBV6-2 or TRBV6-3 to TRBJ2-1, with D possibly being TRBD2 (6 bases). The CDR3 nucleotides read TGTGCCAGCAATAGACCCCGACTAGTAGGTGAGCAGTTCTTC. Amino acid sequence: CASNRPRLVGEQFF.